This is a list of T cell receptor beta chains from one sample in a study of OX40 agonist ivuxolimab in advanced cancers. TCRdb's copy holds only in-frame clones and misses some; the assay was immunoSEQ multiplex PCR. The sample has about 58,000 clones, approximately 87% seen once; the top ten hold 3% to 3.5%. The specimen was CD4+ or CD8+ T cells sorted from blood, collected in a trial of the OX40 agonist ivuxolimab. These TCRs come from an adult with an advanced solid tumor such as melanoma, head and neck, liver or kidney cancer. CDR3s include the opening cysteine and the closing phenylalanine or tryptophan. Fields, in order: clone size, D gene, J gene, CDR3 length, V gene, CDR3 DNA, CDR3 protein. D genes are given only for firm matches. Clone size appears in some rows only: once, few, many, or a class for an expanded clone.

-,-,TRBJ1-2,12,TRBV6-1,TGTGCCAGCAGTGAGGGAGGCTATGGCTACACCTTC,CASSEGGYGYTF
-,TRBD2,TRBJ2-1,17,TRBV19,TGTGCCAGTAAAGATAACTGGGCGGGGGGGTTCTACAATGAGCAGTTCTTC,CASKDNWAGGFYNEQFF
-,-,TRBJ2-3,13,TRBV6-1,TGTGCCAGCAGGACAGAGGGCACAGATACGCAGTATTTT,CASRTEGTDTQYF
few,-,TRBJ2-7,11,TRBV30,TGTGCCTGGAGCAGGGTTGGGGAGCAGTACTTC,CAWSRVGEQYF
-,-,TRBJ2-5,14,TRBV14,TGTGCCAGCAGCCAAGCGGGAGTCGAGGAGACCCAGTACTTC,CASSQAGVEETQYF
-,-,TRBJ2-1,11,TRBV20-1,TGCAGTGCCCGTCGGAGGGATGAGCAGTTCTTC,CSARRRDEQFF
many,-,TRBJ1-6,15,TRBV11-3,TGTGCCAGCAGTCCAGGCCTCCATTCCAATTCACCCCTCCACTTT,CASSPGLHSNSPLHF
-,TRBD1,TRBJ2-1,15,TRBV19,TGTGCCAGTAGTACCGGACAGGGAACCTACAATGAGCAGTTCTTC,CASSTGQGTYNEQFF
-,-,TRBJ1-5,13,TRBV28,TGTGCCAGCAACCCCAAACCTGGGTGGCCCCAGCATTTT,CASNPKPGWPQHF
-,-,TRBJ2-2,16,TRBV4-2,TGTGCCAGCAGCCAAGAAAGCTCATTTCTCACCGGGGAGCTGTTTTTT,CASSQESSFLTGELFF
-,TRBD1,TRBJ1-4,15,TRBV7-9,TGTGCCAGCAGCTTAGGACAGGGAGCTAATGAAAAACTGTTTTTT,CASSLGQGANEKLFF
-,TRBD2,TRBJ2-3,16,TRBV11-2,TGTGCCAGCAGCTCGGCTAGGACTAGCACGACAGATACGCAGTATTTT,CASSSARTSTTDTQYF
-,-,TRBJ1-5,16,TRBV6-4,TGTGCCAGCAGCCAAAAGAGGGTCCGCTCGGGACAGCCCCAGCATTTT,CASSQKRVRSGQPQHF
-,-,TRBJ2-5,17,TRBV11-1,TGTGCCAGCAGCCCCATCACCAGGGGTAGCGGTGGTGGGACCCAGTACTTC,CASSPITRGSGGGTQYF
-,-,TRBJ1-5,14,TRBV21-1,TGTGCCAGCAATCCGGACAGTAGCAATCAGCCCCAGCATTTT,CASNPDSSNQPQHF
-,-,TRBJ2-1,15,TRBV21-1,TGTGCCAGCAGCAAAAGGCAGGGGGCCGACAATGAGCAGTTCTTC,CASSKRQGADNEQFF
-,-,TRBJ2-1,13,TRBV30,TGTGCCTGGGTGAGGCGGATGAACAATGAGCAGTTCTTC,CAWVRRMNNEQFF
-,-,TRBJ2-5,13,TRBV7-7,TGTGCTAGCAGCTTAGACGGTCAAGAGACCCAGTACTTC,CASSLDGQETQYF
-,-,TRBJ2-5,16,TRBV7-2,TGTGCCAGCAGCTTTGGTAGGGTCGGGGGCCAAGAGACCCAGTACTTC,CASSFGRVGGQETQYF
few,-,TRBJ2-5,15,TRBV5-5,TGTGCCAGCAGCTTGGCGCAGGGGTCGGCTGAGACCCAGTACTTC,CASSLAQGSAETQYF
-,-,TRBJ2-3,13,TRBV7-2,TGTGCCAGCAGCTCCCGTCCAGGGAATACGCAGTATTTT,CASSSRPGNTQYF
-,-,TRBJ2-6,14,TRBV19,TGTGCCAGCTCACAGCAATCTGGGGCCAACGTCCTGACTTTC,CASSQQSGANVLTF
-,-,TRBJ2-2,15,TRBV18,TGTGCCAGCTCAAGGGGGGACGCGGACACCGGGGAGCTGTTTTTT,CASSRGDADTGELFF
once,-,TRBJ1-1,15,TRBV7-9,TGTGCCAGCAGCCTACGGGGGGCTGGGGACACTGAAGCTTTCTTT,CASSLRGAGDTEAFF
-,TRBD1,TRBJ2-3,13,TRBV19,TGTGCCAGCGGGGACAGGACGGGAGATACGCAGTATTTT,CASGDRTGDTQYF
-,TRBD1,TRBJ2-3,16,TRBV5-1,TGCGCCAGCAGCTTGGGGACAGGAGATTACACAGATACGCAGTATTTT,CASSLGTGDYTDTQYF
-,-,TRBJ1-5,10,TRBV28,TGTGCCAGCGGTGATCAGCCCCAGCATTTT,CASGDQPQHF
few,TRBD2,TRBJ2-5,14,TRBV28,TGTGCCAGCAGAAGTAGCGGGAGTCAAGAGACCCAGTACTTC,CASRSSGSQETQYF
-,-,TRBJ2-7,15,TRBV6-5,TGTGCCAGCAGTCGGGACGCCTGGGGGGCCTACGAGCAGTACTTC,CASSRDAWGAYEQYF
-,-,TRBJ1-6,13,TRBV7-2,TGTGCCAGCTACGGGCTCGGCGGTTCACCCCTCCACTTT,CASYGLGGSPLHF
few,-,TRBJ2-2,16,TRBV7-2,TGTGCCAGCAGCGCCCAGAGCGCCGCGAACACCGGGGAGCTGTTTTTT,CASSAQSAANTGELFF
-,TRBD1,TRBJ2-3,15,TRBV10-3,TGTGCCATCAGTGACAAGGACAGGGGGCAGGATACGCAGTATTTT,CAISDKDRGQDTQYF
-,-,TRBJ2-5,15,TRBV27,TGTGCCAGCAGTTTCCTGGGGCAGGGATTAGAGACCCAGTACTTC,CASSFLGQGLETQYF
once,-,TRBJ1-5,14,TRBV28,TGTGCCAGCAGGCCGGGGGGTTTCAATCAGCCCCAGCATTTT,CASRPGGFNQPQHF
-,-,TRBJ2-7,12,TRBV28,TGTGCCAGCAGTTTATGGAGAGGAGGGCAGTACTTC,CASSLWRGGQYF
once,TRBD1,TRBJ1-3,15,TRBV10-3,TGTGCCATCAGTGAACAGGGGGGCACGGGAAACACCATATATTTT,CAISEQGGTGNTIYF
few,TRBD1,TRBJ1-1,11,TRBV20-1,TGCAGTGCTTTAACAGGGGGCGCGGCTTTCTTT,CSALTGGAAFF
-,-,TRBJ1-1,14,TRBV6-5,TGTGCCAGCCGACCCGGGACAACGAACACTGAAGCTTTCTTT,CASRPGTTNTEAFF
-,-,TRBJ1-2,15,TRBV18,TGTGCCAGCTCACCTGGCGCAGGGAAGGACTATGGCTACACCTTC,CASSPGAGKDYGYTF
-,-,TRBJ2-7,13,TRBV6-5,TGTGCCAGCAGGCAATCAGGCCGGGACGAGCAGTACTTC,CASRQSGRDEQYF
-,-,TRBJ2-7,12,TRBV28,TGTGCCAGCGGAGCACCCGGCTACGAGCAGTACTTC,CASGAPGYEQYF
-,-,TRBJ2-5,15,TRBV5-1,TGCGCCAGCAGCCCCCGGTTGGCGGACCAAGAGACCCAGTACTTC,CASSPRLADQETQYF
-,-,TRBJ2-6,14,TRBV11-1,TGTGCCAGCAGCTTAGGAACTGGGGCCAACGTCCTGACTTTC,CASSLGTGANVLTF
-,-,TRBJ1-5,15,TRBV18,TGTGCCAGCTCACCACCCGGGACCCCAGCGGTGCCCCAGCATTTT,CASSPPGTPAVPQHF
-,TRBD2,TRBJ2-7,13,TRBV6-5,TGTGCCAGCGTGGGGGGGGTCTTGTTAGAGCAGTACTTC,CASVGGVLLEQYF
-,-,TRBJ1-3,12,TRBV11-3,TGTGCCAGCAGCTCACAGGGAAACACCATATATTTT,CASSSQGNTIYF
-,-,TRBJ1-3,14,TRBV5-1,TGCGCCAGCAGCTTGGCGCAGGGGGGAAACACCATATATTTT,CASSLAQGGNTIYF
-,-,TRBJ1-2,14,TRBV5-1,TGCGCCAGCAGCCCGGCCCAGGGGAACTATGGCTACACCTTC,CASSPAQGNYGYTF
-,-,TRBJ1-2,15,TRBV6-1,TGTGCCAGTTTGGGAACAGGGTGGCCCGCCTATGGCTACACCTTC,CASLGTGWPAYGYTF
-,TRBD1,TRBJ1-4,14,TRBV18,TGTGCCAGCTCACTCGGACAGGACAATGAAAAACTGTTTTTT,CASSLGQDNEKLFF
-,-,TRBJ2-7,12,TRBV7-8,TGTGCCAGCAGTTCCGGGTCTCAACGGCAGTACTTC,CASSSGSQRQYF
few,-,TRBJ2-7,15,TRBV4-2,TGTGCCAGCAGCCAAAGCCGGCTTCTTTCCTACGAGCAGTACTTC,CASSQSRLLSYEQYF
-,TRBD2,TRBJ2-1,12,TRBV27,TGTGCCAGCATAGCGGGGCACAATGAGCAGTTCTTC,CASIAGHNEQFF
-,-,TRBJ2-3,12,TRBV7-2,TGTGCCAGCAGCTTTGACTCAGATACGCAGTATTTT,CASSFDSDTQYF
-,-,TRBJ2-1,16,TRBV19,TGTGCCAGTAAACCCTACGGGGGGCAATCCTACAATGAGCAGTTCTTC,CASKPYGGQSYNEQFF
-,TRBD1,TRBJ2-3,15,TRBV13,TGTGCCAGCAGCTTCCGGACAGGGACGATTGATACGCAGTATTTT,CASSFRTGTIDTQYF
-,-,TRBJ1-2,17,TRBV28,TGTGCCAGCAGTTTGGGATTGGGAACAGGCACTAACTATGGCTACACCTTC,CASSLGLGTGTNYGYTF
-,-,TRBJ1-5,13,TRBV6-5,TGTGCCAGCAGTAGGGAACACAATCAGCCCCAGCATTTT,CASSREHNQPQHF
-,TRBD2,TRBJ2-2,16,TRBV11-1,TGTGCCAGCAGACGCAGGGTAGCGGGTAGCACCGGGGAGCTGTTTTTT,CASRRRVAGSTGELFF